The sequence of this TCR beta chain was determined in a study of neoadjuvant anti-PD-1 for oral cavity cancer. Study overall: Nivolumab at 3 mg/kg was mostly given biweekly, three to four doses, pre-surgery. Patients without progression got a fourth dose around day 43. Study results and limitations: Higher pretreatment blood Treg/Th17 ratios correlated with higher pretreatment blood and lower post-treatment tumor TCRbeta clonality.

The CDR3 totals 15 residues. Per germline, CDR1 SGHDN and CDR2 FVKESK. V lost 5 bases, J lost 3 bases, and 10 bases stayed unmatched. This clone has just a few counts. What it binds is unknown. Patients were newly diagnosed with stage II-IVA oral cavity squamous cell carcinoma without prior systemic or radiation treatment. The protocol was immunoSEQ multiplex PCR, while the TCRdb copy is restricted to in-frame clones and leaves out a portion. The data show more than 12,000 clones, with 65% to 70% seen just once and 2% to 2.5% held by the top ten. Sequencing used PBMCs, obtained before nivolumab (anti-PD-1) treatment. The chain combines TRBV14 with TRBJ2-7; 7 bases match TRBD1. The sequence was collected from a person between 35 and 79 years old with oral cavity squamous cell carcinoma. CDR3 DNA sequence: TGTGCCAGCAGCGGACGACAGGGACGTAGCTACGAGCAGTACTTC. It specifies CASSGRQGRSYEQYF.